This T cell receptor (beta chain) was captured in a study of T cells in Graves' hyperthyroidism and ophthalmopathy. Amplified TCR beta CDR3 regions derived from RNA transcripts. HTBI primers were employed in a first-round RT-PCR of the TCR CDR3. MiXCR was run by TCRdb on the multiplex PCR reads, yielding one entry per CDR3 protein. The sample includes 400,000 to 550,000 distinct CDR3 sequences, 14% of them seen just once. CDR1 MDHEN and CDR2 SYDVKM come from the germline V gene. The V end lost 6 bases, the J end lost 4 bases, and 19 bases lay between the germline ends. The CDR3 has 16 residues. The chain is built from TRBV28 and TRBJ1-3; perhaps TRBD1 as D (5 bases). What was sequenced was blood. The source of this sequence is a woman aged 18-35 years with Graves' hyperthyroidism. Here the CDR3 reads CASSQPGREAGNTIYF. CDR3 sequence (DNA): TGTGCCAGCAGCCAACCCGGCAGGGAGGCGGGAAACACCATATATTTT.